Following are 8 T cell receptor beta chains from one sample sequenced in a study of blood T cell repertoires in COVID-19. This table comes from immunoSEQ multiplex PCR, and its TCRdb copy is limited to in-frame clones, with some not included. The table records some 150,000 clones, about three quarters of them present only once. The sample was PBMCs or T cells enriched from blood (not recorded which). Receptor source: a woman aged 45 to 65 who had recovered from COVID-19.

The chain uses TRBV5-6 and TRBJ1-5; TRBD1 agrees at 11 bases. Per germline, CDR1 SGHDT and CDR2 YYEEEE. The J segment lost 4 bases and the V segment lost 4 bases, leaving 7 bases of the junction unmatched. This CDR3 spans 16 amino acids. The CDR3 sequence is CASSPDRGRGNQPQHF. Written as DNA, the CDR3 is TGTGCCAGCAGCCCGGACAGGGGGCGAGGGAATCAGCCCCAGCATTTT.

V gene TRBV7-2 combines with J gene TRBJ2-5; 8 bases fit TRBD2. Germline lookup yields CDR1 SGHTA and CDR2 FQGNSA. V was clipped by 2 bases and J by 6 bases; unmatched bases: 8. This CDR3 comprises 15 residues. CDR3 sequence: CASSLNGGASKTQYF. DNA of the CDR3: TGTGCCAGCAGCTTAAACGGGGGGGCGTCAAAGACCCAGTACTTC.

The chain employs TRBV30 and TRBJ2-3; 8 nucleotides align to TRBD2. CDR1 is GTSNPN and CDR2 is SVGIG in the germline V gene (reference sequence). The V gene end was trimmed by 6 bases and the J gene end by 4 bases; junction bases not matched to a gene: 24. The CDR3 contains 19 residues. CDR3 region: CACINAGTRSIKTSDTQYF. Here the CDR3 DNA reads TGTGCCTGCATCAACGCCGGGACTAGATCAATAAAGACATCAGATACGCAGTATTTT.

V and J are TRBV18 and TRBJ2-3; 8 positions agree with TRBD2. V shed 2 bases and J 0 bases; nucleotides not matched to a gene: 4. CDR1 and CDR2 (germline): KGHSH, LQKENI. The CDR3 runs to 16 residues. The CDR3 is CASSPFAGGSTDTQYF. CDR3 coding DNA: TGTGCCAGCTCACCATTTGCGGGGGGTAGCACAGATACGCAGTATTTT. The whole variable domain, remainder taken from reference TRBV18 and TRBJ2-3, is NAGVMQNPRHLVRRRGQEARLRCSPMKGHSHVYWYRQLPEEGLKFMVYLQKENIIDESGMPKERFSAEFPKEGPSILRIQQVVRGDSAAYFCASSPFAGGSTDTQYFGPGTRLTVL.

Notes on this clone: At one end, the junction sequence differs from germline, possibly due to a read error. V usage is TRBV7-6 and J usage is TRBJ2-3; TRBD2 agrees at 10 bases. There are 15 residues in the CDR3. Germline lookup yields CDR1 SGHVS and CDR2 FNYEAQ. CDR3 nucleotide sequence: TGTGCCAGCAGCGTAGCGGGGGGAAGCACAGATACGCAGTATTTT. Its translation is CASSVAGGSTDTQYF.

The rearrangement joins TRBV7-9 to TRBJ2-1; perhaps TRBD2 as D (6 bases). The CDR3 is 12 amino acids. The V end lost 5 bases, the J end lost 6 bases, and 8 bases lay between the germline ends. Germline assignment: CDR1 SEHNR and CDR2 FQNEAQ (reference sequence). The CDR3 reads CASSPGSNEQFF. The CDR3, as DNA: TGTGCCAGCAGCCCCGGGAGCAATGAGCAGTTCTTC.

The V call is TRBV5-4, the J call TRBJ2-1, with a tentative D call TRBD2 (6 bases). This CDR3 comprises 15 residues. From germline, CDR1 is SGHNT and CDR2 YYREEE (reference sequence). Trimming cost V 4 bases and J 7 bases, with 18 bases left between them. The CDR3 protein is CASSPRVAELNEQFF. CDR3 in DNA: TGTGCCAGCAGCCCTCGGGTAGCGGAGCTTAATGAGCAGTTCTTC.

Comments on this clone: One junction end does not reproduce the germline sequence, and a read error may be involved. The chain is built from TRBV16 and TRBJ2-7; D is possibly TRBD2 (5 bases). The germline CDR1 and CDR2 sequences are KGHSY and FQNENV. CDR3 size: 11 residues. The DNA for the CDR3 is TGTGCCAGCAGCCAGCTCGGGAAAGAGTATTTC. Translated, it gives CASSQLGKEYF.